Listed here are 10 T cell receptor beta chains from one sample, sequenced in a study of cytomegalovirus exposure and HLA in healthy donors. The PCR used 60 Vbeta and 13 Jbeta primers. The method was immunoSEQ multiplex PCR; TCRdb's version includes in-frame clones alone and lacks a portion of them. The data hold tens of thousands of clones, with 78% observed a single time. The sample consisted of PBMCs. The receptors shown here come from a middle-aged woman in good health and CMV-seropositive.

In the case of this clone: At one end, the junction sequence differs from germline, possibly due to a read error. The chain is built from TRBV4-1 and TRBJ2-1; D perhaps matches TRBD1 (6 bases). The CDR3 is 15 residues long. Germline V CDR1 and CDR2: MGHRA, YSYEKL. The CDR3 DNA sequence: TGTGCCAGCAGCCAAGATACAGGGTCCTACAATGAGCAGTTCTTC. Protein product: CASSQDTGSYNEQFF.

A few counts support this clone. This chain links TRBV2 with TRBJ2-2, with 8 bases lining up with TRBD1. CDR1 and CDR2 (germline): SNHLY, FYNNEI. This CDR3 has 14 residues. The J segment lost 6 bases and the V segment lost 6 bases, leaving 6 bases of the junction unmatched. The DNA for the CDR3 is TGTGCCAGCAGGCTTTTACAGGGGGCCGGGGAGCTGTTTTTT. Translated, it gives CASRLLQGAGELFF.

The CDR3 protein is CASSPQTGQAKNIQYF. DNA for the CDR3: TGTGCCAGCAGCCCGCAGACAGGTCAGGCCAAAAACATTCAGTACTTC. J is TRBJ2-4 and V is TRBV7-2, with D possibly being TRBD1 (6 bases). Germline assignment: CDR1 SGHTA and CDR2 FQGNSA. Trimming removed 5 bases from V and 1 base from J, with 15 bases in between. The length of the CDR3 is 16 residues.

The V call is TRBV15, the J call TRBJ2-5; the match to TRBD2 covers 9 bases. Trimming cost V 5 bases and J 5 bases; bases outside gene matches: 12. The V gene's germline CDR1 is LNHNV and CDR2 YYDKDF (reference sequence). The length of the CDR3 is 16 residues. The chain's CDR3 is CATSGWGLAGDETQYF. In DNA, the CDR3 is TGTGCCACCAGCGGTTGGGGTTTAGCGGGGGATGAGACCCAGTACTTC. Looking up the rest from reference TRBV15 and TRBJ2-5 gives the full variable domain: DAMVIQNPRYQVTQFGKPVTLSCSQTLNHNVMYWYQQKSSQAPKLLFHYYDKDFNNEADTPDNFQSRRPNTSFCFLDIRSPGLGDTAMYLCATSGWGLAGDETQYFGPGTRLLVL.

The V and J genes are TRBV19 and TRBJ2-7; TRBD1 is a possible D gene (5 bases). V was trimmed by 1 base and J by 0 bases, leaving 7 bases between them. The CDR3 has 14 residues. Germline V gene data show CDR1 as LNHDA and CDR2 as SQIVND (reference sequence). The CDR3 sequence is CASSIADSSYEQYF. The CDR3 region has the DNA TGTGCCAGTAGTATAGCCGACAGCTCCTACGAGCAGTACTTC. Looking up the rest from reference TRBV19 and TRBJ2-7 gives the full variable domain: DGGITQSPKYLFRKEGQNVTLSCEQNLNHDAMYWYRQDPGQGLRLIYYSQIVNDFQKGDIAEGYSVSREKKESFPLTVTSAQKNPTAFYLCASSIADSSYEQYFGPGTRLTVT.

This clone was seen only a few times. The gene calls are TRBV19 and TRBJ1-5; 8 nucleotides match TRBD1. With 5 bases clipped from V and 7 bases from J, the junction kept 10 bases outside the gene matches. CDR1 LNHDA and CDR2 SQIVND come from the germline V gene (reference sequence). This CDR3 is 15 amino acids long. The CDR3 loop is CASSLWTGLEQPQHF. The CDR3 nucleotides read TGTGCCAGTAGTCTCTGGACAGGGCTCGAGCAGCCCCAGCATTTT.

This clone was seen more than once but under ten times. V and J are TRBV7-6 and TRBJ1-4; TRBD1 is a possible D gene (5 bases). CDR1 and CDR2 from the germline V gene are SGHVS and FNYEAQ. Trimming took off 5 bases at V and 8 bases at J, with 12 bases between the two ends. The CDR3 loop spans 13 amino acids. The CDR3 DNA reads TGTGCCAGCAGCAATCGACAGATCGAAAAACTGTTTTTT. Translating it yields CASSNRQIEKLFF. Together with reference TRBV7-6 and TRBJ1-4, the CDR3 gives the full variable domain: GAGVSQSPRYKVTKRGQDVALRCDPISGHVSLYWYRQALGQGPEFLTYFNYEAQQDKSGLPNDRFSAERPEGSISTLTIQRTEQRDSAMYRCASSNRQIEKLFFGSGTQLSVL.

The J gene is TRBJ2-2, the V gene TRBV5-1; 7 nucleotides match TRBD2. This CDR3 is built from 15 residues. V shed 5 bases and J 0 bases; nucleotides not matched to a gene: 4. Germline assignment: CDR1 SGHRS and CDR2 YFSETQ. The CDR3 DNA reads TGCGCCAGCAGGCTTGGGGGGGCGAACACCGGGGAGCTGTTTTTT. The encoded protein is CASRLGGANTGELFF.

V gene TRBV6-1 combines with J gene TRBJ2-1, with D maybe TRBD2 (6 bases). Trimming cost V 2 bases and J 8 bases, with 13 bases left between them. CDR1 and CDR2 (germline): MNHNS, SASEGT. CDR3 length: 14 amino acids. This chain's CDR3 is CASSERPAGHEQFF. The CDR3 coding sequence is TGTGCCAGCAGTGAAAGGCCAGCGGGCCATGAGCAGTTCTTC.

This clone has just one count. The V call is TRBV5-6, the J call TRBJ2-7; a possible D gene is TRBD2 (6 bases). This CDR3 has 13 residues. Trimming removed 0 bases at V and 3 bases at J, with 7 bases between. Germline-derived CDR1 and CDR2 are SGHDT and YYEEEE. The CDR3 here is CASSLGRDYEQYF. CDR3 bases: TGTGCCAGCAGCTTGGGGCGGGACTACGAGCAGTACTTC. Complete variable domain (other parts from reference TRBV5-6 and TRBJ2-7): DAGVTQSPTHLIKTRGQQVTLRCSPKSGHDTVSWYQQALGQGPQFIFQYYEEEERQRGNFPDRFSGHQFPNYSSELNVNALLLGDSALYLCASSLGRDYEQYFGPGTRLTVT.